The 11 T cell receptor beta chains below all came from one sample that was sequenced in a study of T cells in severe cutaneous drug reactions. The iRepertoire multiplex PCR system with TCR subtype-specific primers built both bulk and single-cell libraries. For each CDR3 protein, TCRdb gives one entry from its re-call of the multiplex PCR reads, without DNA. The specimen's table records some 500 distinct CDR3 sequences. Sequenced patients had Stevens-Johnson syndrome or toxic epidermal necrolysis caused by carbamazepine. Sequenced input: PBMCs. The receptors originated from a human donor with Stevens-Johnson syndrome, a severe cutaneous drug reaction.

This clonotype shows up as large by frequency. The chain uses TRBV7-3 and TRBJ2-5. The CDR3 has 15 residues. Germline V lookup: CDR1 SGHTA, CDR2 FQGTGA. CDR3 sequence: CASSLFGYIQETQYF.

This clonotype registers medium-sized by frequency. The V gene is TRBV3-1, the J gene TRBJ2-5. The CDR3 spans 15 residues. Germline-derived CDR1 and CDR2 are LGHDT and YNNKEL (reference sequence). The CDR3 region is CASSQDLGWKETQYF.

This clonotype is labeled large based on frequency. The J gene is TRBJ2-3, the V gene TRBV7-2; the TCRdb D gene call, TRBD2, has no DNA to confirm it. The germline CDR1 and CDR2 sequences are SGHTA and FQGNSA. The CDR3 totals 16 residues. CDR3 amino acids: CASSLLAGGSADTQYF. Full variable domain (missing parts from reference TRBV7-2 and TRBJ2-3): GAGVSQSPSNKVTEKGKDVELRCDPISGHTALYWYRQSLGQGLEFLIYFQGNSAPDKSGLPSDRFSAERTGGSVSTLTIQRTQQEDSAVYLCASSLLAGGSADTQYFGPGTRLTVL.

Considering frequency, this clonotype is large (0.1 to 1%). The chain uses TRBV7-2 and TRBJ2-3. This CDR3 contains 14 residues. Germline loops: CDR1 SGHTA, CDR2 FQGNSA. The chain's CDR3 is CASSLGLAPDTQYF.

This clonotype is labeled large (0.1 to 1%) based on frequency. The chain carries TRBV28 and TRBJ1-4; TCRdb names TRBD1, which stays unverified in the absence of DNA. Germline values: CDR1 MDHEN, CDR2 SYDVKM. The CDR3 is made up of 14 amino acids. The CDR3 reads CATVTGNFNEKLFF.

The chain combines TRBV29-1 with TRBJ2-1; lacking DNA, the TRBD1 call made by TCRdb goes unchecked. CDR1 and CDR2 from the germline V gene are SQVTM and ANQGSEA. This CDR3 region has 16 residues. CDR3 residues: CSVEVGGPSSYNEQFF.

This clonotype registers medium-sized by frequency. The chain's CDR3 is CATSDFIGSEQYF. The chain combines TRBV24-1 with TRBJ2-7. CDR3 size: 13 residues. Germline loops: CDR1 KGHDR, CDR2 SFDVKD.

This clonotype is classed as large by frequency. The chain uses TRBV7-2 and TRBJ2-5; checking the TCRdb D call of TRBD1 is not possible without DNA. Germline loops: CDR1 SGHTA, CDR2 FQGNSA. The CDR3 length is 16 residues. Here the CDR3 reads CASSLRQKYYEETQYF.

In terms of frequency, this clonotype is medium-sized. CDR3 residues: CASSGAVVSGTFSSYNEQFF. This chain joins TRBV2 and TRBJ2-1; TCRdb designates TRBD2, a call that cannot be tested without DNA. This CDR3 is built from 20 residues. The germline V gene has CDR1 SNHLY and CDR2 FYNNEI.

Frequency places this clonotype as large. V usage is TRBV4-3 and J usage is TRBJ2-7; TCRdb's D call of TRBD1 is untestable without DNA. This CDR3 is built from 14 residues. Per the germline V gene, CDR1 is LGHNA and CDR2 is YSLEER. This CDR3 is CASSQAPGTSEQYF.

This clonotype counts as large by frequency. The chain recombines TRBV7-9 with TRBJ2-7; the TCRdb call, TRBD1, lacks DNA for checking. CDR1 and CDR2 from the germline V gene are SEHNR and FQNEAQ (reference sequence). The length of the CDR3 is 16 residues. The CDR3 reads CASNPLRGTGVAEQYF. The full variable domain, in which reference TRBV7-9 and TRBJ2-7 provide the parts outside the CDR3, is DTGVSQNPRHKITKRGQNVTFRCDPISEHNRLYWYRQTLGQGPEFLTYFQNEAQLEKSRLLSDRFSAERPKGSFSTLEIQRTEQGDSAMYLCASNPLRGTGVAEQYFGPGTRLTVT.